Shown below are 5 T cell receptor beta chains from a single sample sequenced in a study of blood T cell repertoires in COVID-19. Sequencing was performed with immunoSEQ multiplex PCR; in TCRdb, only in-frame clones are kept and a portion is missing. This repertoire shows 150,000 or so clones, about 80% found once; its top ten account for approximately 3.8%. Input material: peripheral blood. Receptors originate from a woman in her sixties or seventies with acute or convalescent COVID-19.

This CDR3 is CASRGPDEKLFF. As DNA, the CDR3 is TGTGCCAGCAGGGGCCCCGATGAAAAACTGTTTTTT. V and J are TRBV12-3 or TRBV12-4 and TRBJ1-4, with D hard to call. The CDR3 extends over 12 amino acids. The ends were cut back, 6 bases at V and 6 bases at J, with 8 bases in the middle.

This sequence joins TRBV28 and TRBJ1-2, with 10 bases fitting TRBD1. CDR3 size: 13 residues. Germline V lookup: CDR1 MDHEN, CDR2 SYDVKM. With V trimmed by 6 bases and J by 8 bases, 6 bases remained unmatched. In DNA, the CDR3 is TGTGCCAGCAGGGGACAGGGGCTTTGGGGCTACACCTTC. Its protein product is CASRGQGLWGYTF.

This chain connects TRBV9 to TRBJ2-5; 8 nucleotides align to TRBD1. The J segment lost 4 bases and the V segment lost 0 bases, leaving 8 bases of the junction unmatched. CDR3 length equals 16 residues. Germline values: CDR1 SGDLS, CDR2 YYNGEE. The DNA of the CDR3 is TGTGCCAGCAGCGTAGGGGTGACGACAGGGGTAGAGACCCAGTACTTC. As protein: CASSVGVTTGVETQYF.

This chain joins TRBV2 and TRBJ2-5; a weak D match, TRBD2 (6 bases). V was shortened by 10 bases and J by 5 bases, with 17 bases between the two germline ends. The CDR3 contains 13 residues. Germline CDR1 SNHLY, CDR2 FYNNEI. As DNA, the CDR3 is TGTGCCACCTCTGCCGGGGCGGGGGAGACCCAGTACTTC. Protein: CATSAGAGETQYF.

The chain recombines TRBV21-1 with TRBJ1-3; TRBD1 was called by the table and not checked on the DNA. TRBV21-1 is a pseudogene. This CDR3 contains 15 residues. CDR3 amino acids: CASSNDRGSGNTIYF. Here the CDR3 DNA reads TGTGCCAGCAGCAATGACAGGGGCTCTGGAAACACCATATATTTT.